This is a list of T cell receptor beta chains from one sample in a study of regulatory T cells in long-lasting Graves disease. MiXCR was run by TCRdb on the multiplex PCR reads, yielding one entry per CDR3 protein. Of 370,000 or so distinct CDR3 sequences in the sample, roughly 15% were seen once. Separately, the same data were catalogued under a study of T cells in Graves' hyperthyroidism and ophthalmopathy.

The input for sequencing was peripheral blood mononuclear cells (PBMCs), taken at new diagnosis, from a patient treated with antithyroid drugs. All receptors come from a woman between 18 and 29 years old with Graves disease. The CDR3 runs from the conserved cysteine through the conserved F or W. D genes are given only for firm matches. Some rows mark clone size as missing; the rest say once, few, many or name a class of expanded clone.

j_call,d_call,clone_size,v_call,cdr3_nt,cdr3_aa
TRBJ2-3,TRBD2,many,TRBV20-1,TGCAGTGCTAGTGGGGGGGACCCCACAGATACGCAGTATTTT,CSASGGDPTDTQYF
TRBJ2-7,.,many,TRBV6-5,TGTGCCAGCAGTTACACTCCGGGGATCTTCTACGAGCAGTACTTC,CASSYTPGIFYEQYF
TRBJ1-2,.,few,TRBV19,TGTGCCAGTACCACTCCCCGAGACAGTCGGAATGGCTACACCTTC,CASTTPRDSRNGYTF
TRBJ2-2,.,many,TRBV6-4,TGTGCCAGCAGTGACTCGGACACCGGGGAGCTGTTTTTT,CASSDSDTGELFF
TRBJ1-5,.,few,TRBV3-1,TGTGCCAGCAGCCAAGATCCGCCACAGCCCCAGCATTTT,CASSQDPPQPQHF
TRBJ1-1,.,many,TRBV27,TGTGCCAGCAGCCCAATTACAGGTCACACTGAAGCTTTCTTT,CASSPITGHTEAFF
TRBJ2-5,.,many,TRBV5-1,TGCGCCAGCAGAGCCGAAGAGACCCAGTACTTC,CASRAEETQYF
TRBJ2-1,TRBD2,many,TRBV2,TGTGCCAATTCGGGACTAGGGGGATGGAATGAGCAGTTCTTC,CANSGLGGWNEQFF
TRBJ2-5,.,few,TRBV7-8,TGTGCCAGCAGCCCCCCTGCGGTTAGAGAGACCCAGTACTTC,CASSPPAVRETQYF
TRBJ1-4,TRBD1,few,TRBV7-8,TGTGCCAGCAGCTCCGGACAGGGGTTAAATGAAAAACTGTTTTTT,CASSSGQGLNEKLFF
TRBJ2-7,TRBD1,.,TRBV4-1,TGTGCCAGCAGCCAAGACTATGGGATGGACAGGCCCTACGAGCAGTACTTC,CASSQDYGMDRPYEQYF
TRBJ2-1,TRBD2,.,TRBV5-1,TGCGCCAGCAGCTTGCGGCTAGCGGGGGCGAGAATCAATGAGCAGTTCTTC,CASSLRLAGARINEQFF
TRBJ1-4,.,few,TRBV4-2,TGTGCCAGCAGCCAAGTGGGATCGACCGAAAAACTGTTTTTT,CASSQVGSTEKLFF
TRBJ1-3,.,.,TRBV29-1,TGCAGCGTTGTGGGTTCGTCGGACTCTGGAAACACCATATATTTT,CSVVGSSDSGNTIYF
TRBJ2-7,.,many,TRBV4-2,TGTGCCAGCAGCCAAGAAACTAGCTCCTACGAGCAGTACTTC,CASSQETSSYEQYF
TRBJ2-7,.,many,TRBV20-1,TGCAGTGCTATTAGTGGCGAGCAGTACTTC,CSAISGEQYF
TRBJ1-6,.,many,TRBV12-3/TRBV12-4,TGTGCCAGCAGTTCAATAACAGGTTCACCCCTCCACTTT,CASSSITGSPLHF
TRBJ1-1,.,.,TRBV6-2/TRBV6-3,TGTGCCAGCAGGGGGGCCACAGGGAACACTGAAGCTTTCTTT,CASRGATGNTEAFF
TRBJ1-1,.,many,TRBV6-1,TGTGCCAGCAGTGCCGCAGGGAACACTGAAGCTTTCTTT,CASSAAGNTEAFF
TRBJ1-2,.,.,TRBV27,TGTGCCAGCAGTTGGACGGCCAACTATGGCTACACCTTC,CASSWTANYGYTF
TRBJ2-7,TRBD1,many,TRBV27,TGTGCCACCTCCGAAGGGGGCAGGGGCTACGAGCAGTACTTC,CATSEGGRGYEQYF
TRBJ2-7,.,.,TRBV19,TGTGCCAGTAGTCTTTCGGGGAGGCACGAGCAGTACTTC,CASSLSGRHEQYF
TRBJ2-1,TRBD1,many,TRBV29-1,TGCAGCGTTGTTAGGGGGACAGGGGGCTACAATGAGCAGTTCTTC,CSVVRGTGGYNEQFF
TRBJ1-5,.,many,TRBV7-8,TGTGCCAGTAGCATCGGAGGAGGGGCAGGACAGCCCCAGCATTTT,CASSIGGGAGQPQHF
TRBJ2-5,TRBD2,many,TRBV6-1,TGTGCCAGCAGTGCCTCCGGGACTAGCGGGAGTAGAGAGACCCAGTACTTC,CASSASGTSGSRETQYF
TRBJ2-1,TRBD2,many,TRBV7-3,TGTGCCAGCAGTGATAGCGGGGGAGATTACAATGAGCAGTTCTTC,CASSDSGGDYNEQFF
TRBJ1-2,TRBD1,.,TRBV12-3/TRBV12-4,TGTGCCAGCAGTTTAGGAGGGGGACAGGTCTATGGCTACACCTTC,CASSLGGGQVYGYTF
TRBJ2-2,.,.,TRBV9,TGTGCCAGCAGCAACGAGGGGGATCGAGTCGGGGAGCTGTTTTTT,CASSNEGDRVGELFF
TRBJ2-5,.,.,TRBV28,TGTGCCAGCAAAGTTTGGCAGGCAGTTCAAGAGACCCAGTACTTC,CASKVWQAVQETQYF
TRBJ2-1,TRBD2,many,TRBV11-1,TGTGCCAGCAGCTTAGCGAGACTAGCGGCGCTTCCCTACAATGAGCAGTTCTTC,CASSLARLAALPYNEQFF
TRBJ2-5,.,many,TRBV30,TGTGCCTGGAGTGTACTAAATAGGGAGACCCAGTACTTC,CAWSVLNRETQYF
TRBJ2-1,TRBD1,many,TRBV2,TGTGCCAGCAGTGAAGCGGACAGGAGCTCCTACAATGAGCAGTTCTTC,CASSEADRSSYNEQFF
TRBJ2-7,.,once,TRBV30,TGTGCCTGGAGCGCCGGGGGAGCCTACGAGCAGTACTTC,CAWSAGGAYEQYF
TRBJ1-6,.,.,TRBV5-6,TGTGCCAGCAGCCTGCCCGGTGGGTATAATTCACCCCTCCACTTT,CASSLPGGYNSPLHF
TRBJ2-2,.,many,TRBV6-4,TGTGCCAGCAGTGGGGGGAACACCGGGGAGCTGTTTTTT,CASSGGNTGELFF
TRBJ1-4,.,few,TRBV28,TGTGCCAGCAGTTTCTTCACCGCAGGGGATAATGAAAAACTGTTTTTT,CASSFFTAGDNEKLFF
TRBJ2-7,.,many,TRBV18,TGTGCCAGCTCACCACGGGGAGTGGGAGCGACCTACGAGCAGTACTTC,CASSPRGVGATYEQYF
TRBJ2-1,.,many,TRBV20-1,TGCAGTGCTAGGCGAGGGACCAGTTACAATGAGCAGTTCTTC,CSARRGTSYNEQFF
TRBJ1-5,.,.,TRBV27,TGTGCCAGCAGTTTAGGTCTAAGCGTGCCCCAGCATTTT,CASSLGLSVPQHF
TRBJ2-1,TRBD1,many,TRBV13,TGTGCCAGCAGCCAAAGAGGTGCGAGCCACCAGGGGGTTAGCTCCTACAATGAGCAGTTCTTC,CASSQRGASHQGVSSYNEQFF
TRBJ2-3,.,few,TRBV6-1,TGTGCCAGCAGTTGCGGAACCGGGGGGCCTAGGGGCACAGATACGCAGTATTTT,CASSCGTGGPRGTDTQYF
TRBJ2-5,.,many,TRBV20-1,TGCAGTGCTCCGAGGGCAGGGGAAGAGACCCAGTACTTC,CSAPRAGEETQYF